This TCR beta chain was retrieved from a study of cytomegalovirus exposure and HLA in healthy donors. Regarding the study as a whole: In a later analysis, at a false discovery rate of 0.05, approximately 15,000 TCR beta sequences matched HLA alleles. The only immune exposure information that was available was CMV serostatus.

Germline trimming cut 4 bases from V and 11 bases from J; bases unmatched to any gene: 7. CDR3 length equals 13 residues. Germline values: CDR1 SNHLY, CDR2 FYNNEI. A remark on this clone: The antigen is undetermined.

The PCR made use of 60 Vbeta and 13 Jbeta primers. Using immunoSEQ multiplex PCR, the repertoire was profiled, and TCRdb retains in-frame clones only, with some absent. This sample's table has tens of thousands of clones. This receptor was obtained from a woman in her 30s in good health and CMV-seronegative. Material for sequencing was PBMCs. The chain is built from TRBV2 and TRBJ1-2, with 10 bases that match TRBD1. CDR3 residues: CASSGTGGEIYTF. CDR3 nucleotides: TGTGCCAGCAGTGGGACAGGGGGTGAGATTTACACCTTC.